Listed below are T cell receptor beta chains from one sample, sequenced in a study of CD8 T cells in Susac syndrome. MiXCR, applied by TCRdb to the immunoSEQ multiplex PCR reads, yields one record per CDR3 protein. Seen here are over 2,000 distinct CDR3 sequences, more than 65% observed once, and the top ten hold 9.5% to 13%. The sequencing input was CD8+ TEMRA cells from PBMCs. These TCRs come from a human donor with Susac syndrome. CDR3s include the opening cysteine and the closing phenylalanine or tryptophan. The D gene is left open where the match is weak. Clone size appears in some rows only: once, few, many, or a class for an expanded clone.

j_call | d_call | clone_size | v_call | cdr3_nt | cdr3_aa
TRBJ2-1 | TRBD1 | NA | TRBV5-1 | TGCGCCAGCAGCTGGCACCGGGACAGAGTCTACAATGAGCAGTTCTTC | CASSWHRDRVYNEQFF
TRBJ1-2 | NA | NA | TRBV7-2 | TGTGCCAGCAGCTTCGACGGGGGAGACTATGGCTACACCTTC | CASSFDGGDYGYTF
TRBJ1-1 | TRBD1 | NA | TRBV7-6 | TGTGCCAGCAGCTTATCACCCAGGGGGATGAACACTGAAGCTTTCTTT | CASSLSPRGMNTEAFF
TRBJ2-3 | TRBD2 | NA | TRBV2 | TGTGCCAGCAGTGAAGGGGCTAGCGGGGGAGCTACGCAGTATTTT | CASSEGASGGATQYF
TRBJ1-4 | NA | NA | TRBV30 | TGTGCCTGGAGTGTACTCTCATGGGAAGAAAAACTGTTTTTT | CAWSVLSWEEKLFF
TRBJ2-2 | NA | NA | TRBV7-8 | NA | CASRQFLGRGPGSCFF
TRBJ2-3 | NA | once | TRBV20-1 | TGCAGTGCAGAAACGGCGGGGTCCTACACAGATACGCAGTATTTT | CSAETAGSYTDTQYF
TRBJ1-2 | NA | NA | TRBV28 | TGTGCCAGCAGTTTCTTTACAGCCAGTTATGGCTACACCTTC | CASSFFTASYGYTF
TRBJ1-6 | NA | NA | TRBV27 | TGTGCCAGCAGTTTATCGGCTGCAGGGCCGCGGAATTCACCCCTCCACTTT | CASSLSAAGPRNSPLHF
TRBJ1-4 | NA | NA | TRBV27 | TGTGCCAGCAGTTTACTCGTGGGGGGGTTGGTTGAAAAACTGTTTTTT | CASSLLVGGLVEKLFF
TRBJ2-2 | TRBD2 | NA | TRBV27 | TGTGCCAGCAGTCCGCTACTGGGACTAGCGGCCCCCACCGGGGAGCTGTTTTTT | CASSPLLGLAAPTGELFF
TRBJ1-1 | NA | NA | TRBV7-9 | TGTGCCAGCAGCCAGGAGGGGACCACTGAAGCTTTCTTT | CASSQEGTTEAFF
TRBJ2-7 | NA | NA | TRBV12-3/TRBV12-4 | TGTGCCAGCAGTTTTACCGATGCAAACGAGCAGTACTTC | CASSFTDANEQYF
TRBJ1-1 | NA | large | TRBV20-1 | TGCAGTGTAAGAGTGAACACTGAAGCTTTCTTT | CSVRVNTEAFF
TRBJ2-5 | TRBD1 | NA | TRBV10-2 | TGCGCCAGCCTCGGGACAGGGGGTATGGAGACCCAGTACTTC | CASLGTGGMETQYF
TRBJ2-3 | NA | NA | TRBV27 | TGTGCCAGCAGTTCCCTGGGACCCGCGTCCACAGATACGCAGTATTTT | CASSSLGPASTDTQYF
TRBJ2-7 | NA | NA | TRBV12-3/TRBV12-4 | TGTGCCAGCAGTTTTGAGGGGCATGAGCAGTACTTC | CASSFEGHEQYF
TRBJ1-1 | NA | NA | TRBV7-9 | TGTGCCAGCGGGTCGTTGAACACTGAAGCTTTCTTT | CASGSLNTEAFF
TRBJ1-3 | NA | few | TRBV25-1 | TGTGCACATTCCGACGGAGACACCATATATTTT | CAHSDGDTIYF
TRBJ2-7 | NA | NA | TRBV7-2 | TGTGCCAGCAGCTTAGGTGGGGGGATATCCTACGAGCAGTACTTC | CASSLGGGISYEQYF
TRBJ2-7 | TRBD1 | NA | TRBV13 | TGTGCCAGCAGCCCCCGACAGGGGGGCTACGAGCAGTACTTC | CASSPRQGGYEQYF
TRBJ2-5 | NA | few | TRBV3-1 | TGTGCCAGCAGCCAAGTGGGGGGGGCAGAAGAGACCCAGTACTTC | CASSQVGGAEETQYF
TRBJ1-2 | NA | NA | TRBV10-3 | TGTGCCATCAGCACAACGGACAGAGTCTATGGCTACACCTTC | CAISTTDRVYGYTF
TRBJ2-7 | NA | NA | TRBV5-1 | TGCGCCAGCAGCTTGGTGCGGGCACCTACGCCCTACGAGCAGTACTTC | CASSLVRAPTPYEQYF
TRBJ1-2 | TRBD1 | once | TRBV20-1 | TGCAGTGCACTTACAGGGGGTGGCTACACCTTC | CSALTGGGYTF
TRBJ2-5 | TRBD2 | NA | TRBV3-1 | TGTGCCCGCAGCCAAGAGCGAAGGGCGGGGGGGCTCAATGCCGAGACCCAGTACTTC | CARSQERRAGGLNAETQYF
TRBJ1-1 | NA | once | TRBV5-1 | TGCGCCAGCAGTCTCGGGGAACGGGGCACTGAAGCTTTCTTT | CASSLGERGTEAFF
TRBJ1-5 | NA | few | TRBV6-6 | TGTGCCAGCAGTTACTCCACGGGACTCGATACGCAGCATTTT | CASSYSTGLDTQHF
TRBJ1-2 | TRBD1 | NA | TRBV15 | TGTGCCACCAGCGCCGACAGGGAAGTCCACTATGGCTACACCTTC | CATSADREVHYGYTF
TRBJ2-7 | NA | NA | TRBV9 | TGTGCCAGCAGCGAGGAGGGGAGCTCCTACGAGCAGTACTTC | CASSEEGSSYEQYF
TRBJ2-6 | NA | NA | TRBV18 | TGTGCCAGCTCACCCGATCGTGTTGGGGCCAACGTCCTGACTTTC | CASSPDRVGANVLTF
TRBJ2-1 | NA | once | TRBV27 | TGTGCCAGCAGTTTAGGGTATGGGGGTCTCGACTACAATGAGCAGTTCTTC | CASSLGYGGLDYNEQFF
TRBJ1-6 | NA | NA | TRBV27 | TGTGCCAGCAGTTTTTGGGGGCATGGTAATTCACCCCTCCACTTT | CASSFWGHGNSPLHF
TRBJ2-3 | NA | NA | TRBV12-5 | TGTGCTAGTACCCCTGGAGGCGGGGGCCCCCACACAGATACGCAGTATTTT | CASTPGGGGPHTDTQYF
TRBJ2-6 | NA | few | TRBV2 | TGTGCCAGCGGCAGCTTCGGGGATTTCGCGGGGGCCAACGTCCTGACTTTC | CASGSFGDFAGANVLTF
TRBJ1-2 | TRBD1 | NA | TRBV4-1 | TGCGCCAGCAGCCAAGGGACAGGGGCCTATGGCTACACCTTC | CASSQGTGAYGYTF
TRBJ2-2 | NA | NA | TRBV6-6 | TGTGCCAGCAGTTACTCAAGTTCCAACACCGGGGAGCTGTTTTTT | CASSYSSSNTGELFF
TRBJ1-1 | TRBD1 | NA | TRBV12-3/TRBV12-4 | TGTGCCAGCAGCCCGACAGGGATGGTTTCGGCTTTCTTT | CASSPTGMVSAFF
TRBJ2-3 | TRBD1 | NA | TRBV28 | TGTGCCAGCAGTTTGAAACTATGGGACAGCCTTTCCACAGATACGCAGTATTTT | CASSLKLWDSLSTDTQYF
TRBJ2-5 | NA | NA | TRBV28 | TGTGCCAGCAGGTTCGGCATAGCGACTCGCGGGGTCCCCCAAGAGACCCAGTACTTC | CASRFGIATRGVPQETQYF
TRBJ1-1 | NA | NA | TRBV7-6 | TGTGCCAGCAGCTTAACGCCATCCATGAACACTGAAGCTTTCTTT | CASSLTPSMNTEAFF
TRBJ1-1 | NA | NA | TRBV9 | TGTGCCAGCAGCGCGGGGTACACTGAAGCTTTCTTT | CASSAGYTEAFF
TRBJ1-6 | NA | NA | TRBV9 | TGTGCCAGCAGCGTAGGAACAGGAGGGGATTCACCCCTCCACTTT | CASSVGTGGDSPLHF
TRBJ2-1 | TRBD2 | few | TRBV20-1 | TGCAGTGCTAGTGGCGGGGGGGCCCCCAGTGAGCAGTTCTTC | CSASGGGAPSEQFF
TRBJ1-4 | TRBD1 | large | TRBV25-1 | TGTGCCAGCAGCTGGGACAGGAGTGAAAAACTGTTTTTT | CASSWDRSEKLFF
TRBJ1-6 | NA | NA | TRBV4-3 | TGCGCCAGCAGCCGCCTCCCGGCAAGGTCCTATAATTCACCCCTCCACTTT | CASSRLPARSYNSPLHF
TRBJ2-1 | NA | NA | TRBV6-1 | TGTGCCAGCCCCCCCGGGGACACCCTTCAGCGGACTTCCTACAATGAGCAGTTCTTC | CASPPGDTLQRTSYNEQFF
TRBJ2-4 | TRBD1 | few | TRBV5-1 | TGCGCCAGCAGCTTCAGGGGGCAGGGCAAAAACATTCAGTACTTC | CASSFRGQGKNIQYF
TRBJ1-3 | TRBD1 | NA | TRBV4-1 | TGCGCCAGCAGCCAAGATTGGGACAGCGGCTCTGGAAACACCATATATTTT | CASSQDWDSGSGNTIYF
TRBJ1-6 | NA | few | TRBV6-1 | TGTGCCAGCAGTGAAGCAATGGGTAATTCACCCCTCCACTTT | CASSEAMGNSPLHF
TRBJ2-7 | NA | NA | TRBV7-6 | TGTGCCAGCAGCTTAGAAGGTGGGACAAACTCCTACGAGCAGTACTTC | CASSLEGGTNSYEQYF
TRBJ1-2 | NA | few | TRBV4-1 | TGCGCCAGCAGCCAAGAATTCGAAGTAGGCTATGGCTACACCTTC | CASSQEFEVGYGYTF
TRBJ1-1 | NA | NA | TRBV5-1 | TGCGCCAGCAGCTTGGCCATTTGGCCCGGGGAGGACACTGAAGCTTTCTTT | CASSLAIWPGEDTEAFF
TRBJ1-1 | NA | NA | TRBV7-2 | TGTGCCAGCAGCCCCCGTCTGAGGGGACGAATGAACACTGAAGCTTTCTTT | CASSPRLRGRMNTEAFF
TRBJ1-5 | TRBD1 | NA | TRBV10-3 | TGTGCCATCAGTGAATGGCAGGGGGGGCAGCCCCAGCATTTT | CAISEWQGGQPQHF
TRBJ1-1 | NA | NA | TRBV20-1 | TGCAGTTCTCATCAGGACACTGAAGCTTTCTTT | CSSHQDTEAFF
TRBJ2-5 | NA | NA | TRBV28 | TGTGCCAGCAGTTTTGAGAACCTATGGGAGACCCAGTACTTC | CASSFENLWETQYF